Listed here is a single TCR beta chain. Germline assignment: CDR1 MNHEY and CDR2 SMNVEV (reference sequence). Trimming took off 1 base at V and 0 bases at J, with 19 bases between the two ends. CDR3 size: 19 residues. This sample was taken from a study of blood T cell repertoires in COVID-19. Only in-frame clones appear in the TCRdb table, and some are missing; sequencing was by immunoSEQ multiplex PCR. Of hundreds of thousands of clones in the sample, roughly 90% were seen once. The gene calls are TRBV27 and TRBJ1-5; tentatively, D is TRBD1 (6 bases). Sequenced sample: PBMCs or T cells enriched from blood (not recorded which). The clonotype comes from a woman in her twenties or thirties who had recovered from COVID-19. CDR3 amino acids: CASSLWRGQIGYSNQPQHF. The CDR3 DNA reads TGTGCCAGCAGTTTATGGCGGGGGCAAATCGGATATAGCAATCAGCCCCAGCATTTT.